This record looks at one T cell receptor beta chain sequence and its context. These data belong to a study of T cell clonotyping in hematopoietic cell transplantation. The V end lost 2 bases, the J end lost 2 bases, and 14 bases lay between the germline ends. The CDR3 covers 15 residues. Per germline, CDR1 GTSNPN and CDR2 SVGIG (reference sequence). Only in-frame clones appear in the TCRdb table, and some are missing; sequencing was by immunoSEQ multiplex PCR. Of 26,000 or so clones in the sample, more than 65% are singletons; the top ten hold around 1.8%. The time point was: recipient sample about 28 days before transplant, after cytoreduction.

The origin of this receptor is a middle-aged man with acute myeloid leukemia. Some clones in this sample may be carry-over from other donors' samples. The material sequenced was peripheral blood mononuclear cells, taken before stem cell transplant. The chain employs TRBV30 and TRBJ2-3; D is possibly TRBD2 (6 bases). CDR3 coding DNA: TGTGCCTGGAGTCCCACCGGGAGATCCACAGATACGCAGTATTTT. Amino acid sequence: CAWSPTGRSTDTQYF.